This TCR beta chain appears in the sequencing data of a study of T cell repertoires in cytomegalovirus infection. Study-wide context: Public TCR beta signatures were indicative of both CMV infection and a matching HLA type. Findings and limits, study-wide: Identification of carriers of CMV plus the relevant HLA was performed using cumulative public TCR beta family frequency.

One entry per CDR3 protein results from TCRdb running MiXCR on the reads. This table has around 770,000 distinct CDR3 sequences, about 28% appearing once. As to this clonotype: Its antigen is unidentified.

The CDR3 is made up of 13 amino acids. V was shortened by 2 bases and J by 8 bases, with 13 bases between the two germline ends. Germline-derived CDR1 and CDR2 are SQVTM and ANQGSEA. The gene calls are TRBV29-1 and TRBJ2-1; unclear D gene. The receptor comes from a human donor in good health (CMV status not recorded). Some clones in this sample may be carry-over from other donors' samples. This specimen was cultured CD8+ T cells from PBMCs, taken from culture after CMV antigen stimulation. The CDR3 DNA follows: TGCAGCGTTGAATATCCCAGGAAACATGAGCAGTTCTTC. Protein: CSVEYPRKHEQFF.